This T cell receptor beta chain was recorded in a study of cytomegalovirus exposure and HLA in healthy donors. Study-level results: Reportedly, diagnosis of cytomegalovirus status by the classifier showed high specificity and sensitivity. Some public TCRs appeared in many individuals, while most sequences were rare. One later analysis, an examination of the roughly 130 validation repertoires, found that first-cohort TCR clusters tended to co-occur in them.

Donors came from a validation cohort of 90 to 150 subjects, distinct from the first 666-subject cohort. Points on this clone: The antigen remains undetermined.

Germline V lookup: CDR1 SGDLS, CDR2 YYNGEE. The length of the CDR3 is 14 residues. With 0 bases removed from V and 0 bases from J, the gap between germline ends came to 4 bases. Method: immunoSEQ multiplex PCR; TCRdb's copy keeps in-frame clones and lacks some. Counted here are fewer than 400,000 clones, about nine tenths occurring once; the ten biggest clones make up around 0.8%. Sequencing was done on a sample of PBMCs. The clonotype originates from a woman aged 18 to 35 in good health and CMV-seronegative. The gene calls are TRBV9 and TRBJ1-3; the D is unclear. CDR3 DNA: TGTGCCAGCAGCGTAGGCAGCTCTGGAAACACCATATATTTT. Translated: CASSVGSSGNTIYF.